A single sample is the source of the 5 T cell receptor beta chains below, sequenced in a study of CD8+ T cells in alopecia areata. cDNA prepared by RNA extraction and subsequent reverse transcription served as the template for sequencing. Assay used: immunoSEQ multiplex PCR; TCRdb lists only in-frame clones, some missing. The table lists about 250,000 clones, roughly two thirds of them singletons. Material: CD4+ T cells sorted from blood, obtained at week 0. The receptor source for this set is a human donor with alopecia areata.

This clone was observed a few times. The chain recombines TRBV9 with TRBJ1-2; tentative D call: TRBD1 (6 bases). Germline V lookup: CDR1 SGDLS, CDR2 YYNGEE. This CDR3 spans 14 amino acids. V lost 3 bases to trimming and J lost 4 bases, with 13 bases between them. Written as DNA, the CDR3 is TGTGCCAGCAGCGCCAGACAGGACGGCTATGGCTACACCTTC. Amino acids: CASSARQDGYGYTF.

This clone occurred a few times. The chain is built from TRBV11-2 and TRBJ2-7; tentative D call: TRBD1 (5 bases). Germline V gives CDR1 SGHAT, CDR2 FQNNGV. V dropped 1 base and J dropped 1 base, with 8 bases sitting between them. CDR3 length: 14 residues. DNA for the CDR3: TGTGCCAGCAGCTTAGGACGACAGTCCTACGAGCAGTACTTC. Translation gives CASSLGRQSYEQYF.

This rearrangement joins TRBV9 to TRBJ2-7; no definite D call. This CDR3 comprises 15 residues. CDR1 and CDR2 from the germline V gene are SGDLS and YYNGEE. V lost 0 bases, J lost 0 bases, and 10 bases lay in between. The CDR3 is CASSVDPVSSYEQYF. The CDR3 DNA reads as TGTGCCAGCAGCGTAGATCCGGTTAGCTCCTACGAGCAGTACTTC. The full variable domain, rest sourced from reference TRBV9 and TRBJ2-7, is DSGVTQTPKHLITATGQRVTLRCSPRSGDLSVYWYQQSLDQGLQFLIQYYNGEERAKGNILERFSAQQFPDLHSELNLSSLELGDSALYFCASSVDPVSSYEQYFGPGTRLTVT.

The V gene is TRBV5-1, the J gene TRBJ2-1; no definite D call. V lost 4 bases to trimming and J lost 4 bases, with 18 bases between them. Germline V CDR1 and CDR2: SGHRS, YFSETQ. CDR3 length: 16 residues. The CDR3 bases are TGCGCCAGCAGCCCCACCAACGGCATACGGTACAATGAGCAGTTCTTC. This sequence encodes CASSPTNGIRYNEQFF.

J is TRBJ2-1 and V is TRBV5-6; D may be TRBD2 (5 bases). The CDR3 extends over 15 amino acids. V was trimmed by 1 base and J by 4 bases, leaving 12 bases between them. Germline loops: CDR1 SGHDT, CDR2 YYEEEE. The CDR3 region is CASSLKGVAYNEQFF. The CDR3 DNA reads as TGTGCCAGCAGCTTGAAGGGAGTGGCGTACAATGAGCAGTTCTTC. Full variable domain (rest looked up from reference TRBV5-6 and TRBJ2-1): DAGVTQSPTHLIKTRGQQVTLRCSPKSGHDTVSWYQQALGQGPQFIFQYYEEEERQRGNFPDRFSGHQFPNYSSELNVNALLLGDSALYLCASSLKGVAYNEQFFGPGTRLTVL.